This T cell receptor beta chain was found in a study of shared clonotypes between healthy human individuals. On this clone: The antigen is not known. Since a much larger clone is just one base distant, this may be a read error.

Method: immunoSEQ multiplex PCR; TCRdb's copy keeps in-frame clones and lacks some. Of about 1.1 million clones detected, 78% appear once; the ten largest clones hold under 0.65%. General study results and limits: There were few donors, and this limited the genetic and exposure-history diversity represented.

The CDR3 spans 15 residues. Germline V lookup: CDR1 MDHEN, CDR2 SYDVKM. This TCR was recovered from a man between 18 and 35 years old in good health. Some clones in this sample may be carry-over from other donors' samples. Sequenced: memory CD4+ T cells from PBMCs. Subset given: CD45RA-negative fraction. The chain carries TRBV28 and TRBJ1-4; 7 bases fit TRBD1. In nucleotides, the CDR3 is TGTGCCAGCAGTGAAAACAGGGGAACTAATGGAAAACTGTTTTTT. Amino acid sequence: CASSENRGTNGKLFF.